The 11 T cell receptor beta chains below were found in one sample sequenced in a study of preoperative IRX-2 immunotherapy in early breast cancer. The method was immunoSEQ multiplex PCR; TCRdb's version includes in-frame clones alone and lacks a portion of them. The sample consists of 35,000 to 50,000 clones, approximately 95% of them appearing once. Specified treatment: preoperative locoregional IRX-2 cytokine immunotherapy. The starting material was tumor tissue, obtained after IRX-2 immunotherapy. All receptors come from a human donor with breast cancer.

This sequence joins TRBV4-2 and TRBJ2-3; 7 bases align to TRBD2. The CDR3 extends over 16 amino acids. Germline CDR1 LGHNA, CDR2 YNFKEQ. The V segment lost 1 base and the J segment 2 bases; nucleotides outside the gene matches: 6. CDR3 sequence (DNA): TGTGCCAGCAGCCAAGTCTTCAGCGGGGACACAGATACGCAGTATTTT. It is translated as CASSQVFSGDTDTQYF.

The chain is built from TRBV7-9 and TRBJ2-7; D ambiguous. Germline CDR1 SEHNR, CDR2 FQNEAQ (reference sequence). CDR3 length equals 17 residues. Trimming cost V 1 base and J 5 bases, with 21 bases left between them. The CDR3 loop is CASSLGGQEYPFHEQYF. The CDR3, as DNA: TGTGCCAGCAGCTTAGGTGGTCAGGAATACCCCTTCCACGAGCAGTACTTC.

This chain links TRBV2 with TRBJ1-4; perhaps TRBD1 as D (6 bases). The CDR3 spans 16 residues. Germline V CDR1 and CDR2: SNHLY, FYNNEI. V lost 6 bases and J lost 0, with 14 bases in between. The CDR3 DNA follows: TGTGCCAGCAGGGGGACTCGGGACACAACTAATGAAAAACTGTTTTTT. Translating gives CASRGTRDTTNEKLFF.

The chain recombines TRBV19 with TRBJ2-7; a weak D match, TRBD1 (5 bases). Trimming left V 6 bases short and J 7 bases short, with 16 bases between. Germline assignment: CDR1 LNHDA and CDR2 SQIVND (reference sequence). CDR3 length equals 13 residues. The CDR3 protein is CASSSRAAGEQYF. Here the CDR3 DNA reads TGTGCCAGTAGCAGCAGGGCCGCCGGGGAGCAGTACTTC.

This sequence joins TRBV19 and TRBJ2-1, with 12 bases matching TRBD2. The CDR3 totals 17 residues. V gave up 1 base and J gave up 8 bases; unmatched junction bases: 9. Germline-derived CDR1 and CDR2 are LNHDA and SQIVND (reference sequence). CDR3 amino acids: CASSIGLAGVAYDEQFF. CDR3 nucleotides: TGTGCCAGTAGTATAGGACTAGCGGGAGTGGCTTACGATGAGCAGTTCTTC.

The table lists this clone with a count of one. The rearrangement links TRBV29-1 to TRBJ2-3, with TRBD2 as a possible D gene (7 bases). V was clipped by 6 bases and J by 4 bases, with 17 bases between them. The germline V gene has CDR1 SQVTM and CDR2 ANQGSEA. The CDR3 loop spans 14 amino acids. DNA of the CDR3: TGCAGCGTAATACGGGGGGCAGGGGCAGATACGCAGTATTTT. Translating it yields CSVIRGAGADTQYF.

The V call is TRBV27, the J call TRBJ2-7; D unclear. The V end lost 7 bases, the J end lost 3 bases, and 16 bases lay between the germline ends. CDR1 is MNHEY and CDR2 is SMNVEV in the germline V gene (reference sequence). This CDR3 comprises 14 residues. The CDR3 here is CASKLRSNLYEQYF. DNA for the CDR3: TGTGCCAGCAAGCTCAGAAGTAACCTCTACGAGCAGTACTTC.

J is TRBJ2-7 and V is TRBV7-9, with D perhaps matching TRBD2 (5 bases). Trimming shortened V by 5 bases and J by 0 bases, and 14 bases separated the two germline ends. CDR3 length: 15 amino acids. CDR1 is SEHNR and CDR2 is FQNEAQ in the germline V gene (reference sequence). CDR3 nucleotide sequence: TGTGCCAGCAGCCATGACTGGAGGAGCTCCTACGAGCAGTACTTC. Translated, it gives CASSHDWRSSYEQYF.

As DNA, the CDR3 is TGTGCCAGCAGCTTAGGCCAAGGGCCCATTCAGTACTTC. Protein product: CASSLGQGPIQYF. The chain employs TRBV13 and TRBJ2-4; D is undetermined. V was shortened by 0 bases and J by 9 bases, with 9 bases between the two germline ends. CDR1 PRHDT and CDR2 FYEKMQ come from the germline V gene (reference sequence). This CDR3 region has 13 residues.

The V gene is TRBV6-6, the J gene TRBJ1-1; no clear D gene. The CDR3 is 13 residues long. V gave up 0 bases and J gave up 6 bases, with 8 bases separating them. From germline, CDR1 is MNHNY and CDR2 SVGAGI (reference sequence). The CDR3 spells CASSYSGGAEAFF. The CDR3, as DNA: TGTGCCAGCAGTTACTCGGGAGGCGCTGAAGCTTTCTTT.

This clone was counted once. The chain has TRBV9 and TRBJ2-2; 8 bases match TRBD2. The CDR3 has 16 residues. From germline, CDR1 is SGDLS and CDR2 YYNGEE. The junction had 10 bases not matched to a gene; V was cut back by 1 base and J by 8 bases. CDR3 sequence (DNA): TGTGCCAGCAGCGTAAGGTCAAGCGGGAGTCGAGGGGAGCTGTTTTTT. Amino acids: CASSVRSSGSRGELFF.